This is a list of T cell receptor beta chains from one sample in a study of PD-L1 blockade in urothelial cancer. Generated by immunoSEQ multiplex PCR, the TCRdb table keeps only in-frame clones and is missing some. The sample includes around 40,000 clones, roughly 91% of them seen just once. The specimen was PBMCs, collected around atezolizumab (anti-PD-L1) treatment. The receptor set was obtained from a man aged 55-75 years with urothelial cancer. Each CDR3 is given with its conserved first and last residue. D genes are given only for firm matches. Clone size appears in some rows only: once, few, many, or a class for an expanded clone.

v_call	d_call	clone_size	j_call	cdr3_aa	cdr3_nt
TRBV14	TRBD2	NA	TRBJ2-1	CASSPTGGGASYNEQFF	TGTGCCAGCAGCCCTACTGGGGGAGGGGCCTCCTACAATGAGCAGTTCTTC
TRBV18	TRBD2	once	TRBJ2-3	CASSPRSGVSTDTQYF	TGTGCCAGCTCACCCCGCAGCGGGGTTAGCACAGATACGCAGTATTTT
TRBV18	TRBD2	NA	TRBJ2-4	CASSLSSGENIQYF	TGTGCCAGCTCCCTTTCTAGCGGGGAAAACATTCAGTACTTC
TRBV9	TRBD2	NA	TRBJ2-1	CASSDPGGGSSYNEQFF	TGTGCCAGCAGCGATCCGGGGGGGGGAAGTTCGTACAATGAGCAGTTCTTC
TRBV9	NA	NA	TRBJ2-2	CASSPGASQDTGELFF	TGTGCCAGCAGCCCAGGGGCTAGCCAAGACACCGGGGAGCTGTTTTTT
TRBV7-9	TRBD2	NA	TRBJ2-5	CASSRGVQETQYF	TGTGCCAGCAGCCGGGGGGTCCAAGAGACCCAGTACTTC
TRBV4-3	TRBD1	NA	TRBJ1-4	CASSQAGKTGAEKLFF	TGCGCCAGCAGCCAAGCAGGGAAGACAGGGGCTGAAAAACTGTTTTTT
TRBV11-2	TRBD2	NA	TRBJ2-1	CASSPEAGAVEGGQFF	TGTGCCAGCAGCCCTGAAGCGGGAGCCGTGGAAGGGGGGCAGTTCTTC
TRBV4-1	NA	NA	TRBJ1-3	CASSRQIGSSGNTIYF	TGCGCCAGCAGCCGGCAAATAGGGAGCTCTGGAAACACCATATATTTT
TRBV12-2	NA	NA	TRBJ2-1	CASRLPTGDSGRPYSYNEQFF	TGTGCAAGTCGCTTACCAACTGGTGATAGCGGGAGGCCCTACTCCTACAATGAGCAGTTCTTC
TRBV27	NA	NA	TRBJ2-7	CASSPSREQGYEQYF	TGTGCCAGCAGTCCAAGCCGCGAACAGGGATACGAGCAGTACTTC
TRBV7-3	NA	once	TRBJ2-3	CASSQISTDTQYF	TGTGCCAGCAGCCAGATAAGCACAGATACGCAGTATTTT
TRBV27	TRBD1	NA	TRBJ1-2	CASSSHGDRGGYTF	TGTGCCAGCAGTTCTCACGGGGACAGGGGCGGCTACACCTTC
TRBV7-2	TRBD2	NA	TRBJ2-1	CASSLGLATYNEQFF	TGTGCCAGCAGCCTGGGACTAGCGACCTACAATGAGCAGTTCTTC
TRBV6-6	TRBD1	NA	TRBJ1-1	CASSDATGRPNTEAFF	TGTGCCAGCAGCGACGCGACAGGGCGTCCGAACACTGAAGCTTTCTTT
TRBV6-5	TRBD2	NA	TRBJ2-1	CASNRLAGDYNEQFF	TGTGCCAGCAACCGACTAGCGGGAGACTACAATGAGCAGTTCTTC
TRBV29-1	TRBD2	NA	TRBJ2-3	CSVGGTSGTDTQYF	TGCAGCGTTGGCGGGACTAGCGGCACAGATACGCAGTATTTT
TRBV4-2	TRBD2	NA	TRBJ2-5	CASSYRAPGQFLAGEETQYF	TGTGCCAGCAGCTACCGAGCCCCGGGACAGTTTCTAGCGGGAGAGGAGACCCAGTACTTC
TRBV20-1	NA	NA	TRBJ2-7	CSASRGYEQYF	TGCAGTGCTTCCAGGGGTTACGAGCAGTACTTC
TRBV6-5	NA	NA	TRBJ1-5	CASSLRGSNQPQHF	TGTGCCAGCAGTCTCAGGGGAAGCAATCAGCCCCAGCATTTT
TRBV9	TRBD1	NA	TRBJ1-5	CASSRTGEVSQPQHF	TGTGCCAGCAGCCGGACAGGGGAAGTTAGTCAGCCCCAGCATTTT
TRBV5-1	TRBD1	NA	TRBJ1-1	CASRWTGTANTEAFF	TGCGCCAGCCGGTGGACAGGGACGGCGAACACTGAAGCTTTCTTT
TRBV9	TRBD2	NA	TRBJ2-1	CASSVVPSGSSDEQFF	TGTGCCAGCAGCGTAGTTCCTAGCGGGAGTAGCGATGAGCAGTTCTTC
TRBV27	NA	NA	TRBJ1-4	CASREGTGEKLFF	TGTGCCAGCAGAGAAGGAACAGGTGAAAAACTGTTTTTT
TRBV7-2	TRBD1	NA	TRBJ2-1	CASSLLGDRVLGEQFF	TGTGCCAGCAGCTTACTGGGGGACAGGGTATTGGGTGAGCAGTTCTTC
TRBV19	TRBD1	NA	TRBJ2-5	CASTVTGGQETQYF	TGTGCCAGTACCGTGACAGGGGGGCAAGAGACCCAGTACTTC